Following are 18 T cell receptor beta chains from one sample sequenced in a study of early T cells in non-severe SARS-CoV-2 infection. TCRdb re-called the 5' RACE reads through MiXCR, storing one row per CDR3 protein. This sample yields about 20,000 distinct CDR3 sequences, of which 4% to 4.5% are seen a single time; roughly 1.5% belongs to the top ten. Sequencing input: whole blood. All receptors come from an adult who was a healthcare worker with PCR-confirmed SARS-CoV-2 infection or an uninfected control (not recorded which).

This clonotype was picked up many times. CDR3 protein: CASSSGGGMQETQYF. DNA for the CDR3: TGTGCCAGCAGCTCGGGCGGGGGGATGCAAGAGACCCAGTACTTC. The chain uses TRBV5-4 and TRBJ2-5, with 8 bases aligning to TRBD2. The V gene end was trimmed by 3 bases and the J gene end by 2 bases; junction bases not matched to a gene: 6. CDR3 length: 15 amino acids. Germline assignment: CDR1 SGHNT and CDR2 YYREEE (reference sequence).

This clonotype was counted between two and nine times. J is TRBJ1-2 and V is TRBV19; D uncertain. In germline, CDR1 is LNHDA, CDR2 SQIVND (reference sequence). The length of the CDR3 is 12 residues. Trimming shortened V by 6 bases and J by 8 bases, and 13 bases separated the two germline ends. The CDR3 bases are TGTGCCAGTAGCCTAGATCATTTGGGCTACACCTTC. It specifies CASSLDHLGYTF.

This clonotype was counted many times. V usage is TRBV10-3 and J usage is TRBJ2-1, with 16 bases lining up with TRBD2. V trimming: 6 bases; J trimming: 0 bases; junction bases outside the gene matches: 8. This CDR3 is 19 amino acids long. Germline V gives CDR1 ENHRY, CDR2 SYGVKD. The CDR3 sequence is CAISAGTSGGESSYNEQFF. The CDR3 region has the DNA TGTGCCATCAGCGCCGGGACTAGCGGGGGGGAGAGCTCCTACAATGAGCAGTTCTTC.

This clonotype was detected many times. The rearrangement links TRBV18 to TRBJ1-1; 10 nucleotides line up with TRBD1. The CDR3 loop spans 15 amino acids. CDR1 KGHSH and CDR2 LQKENI come from the germline V gene. J gave up 6 bases and V 3 bases, and 7 bases lay outside the gene matches. CDR3 nucleotides: TGTGCCAGCTCACCCGCCGGGACAGGGGTTTCTGAAGCTTTCTTT. This translates into CASSPAGTGVSEAFF. Full variable domain (remainder filled in from reference TRBV18 and TRBJ1-1): NAGVMQNPRHLVRRRGQEARLRCSPMKGHSHVYWYRQLPEEGLKFMVYLQKENIIDESGMPKERFSAEFPKEGPSILRIQQVVRGDSAAYFCASSPAGTGVSEAFFGQGTRLTVV.

This clonotype was counted many times. The rearrangement uses TRBV6-2 or TRBV6-3 and TRBJ2-4; D is uncertain. CDR1 is MNHEY and CDR2 is SVGEGT in the germline V gene. The V end lost 4 bases, the J end lost 7 bases, and 5 bases lay between the germline ends. CDR3 size: 11 residues. The CDR3 here is CASSLGNIQYF. The CDR3 DNA reads TGTGCCAGCAGTTTGGGGAACATTCAGTACTTC.

Many counts were recorded for this clonotype. V gene TRBV7-9 combines with J gene TRBJ2-7; D is possibly TRBD1 (5 bases). The V gene's germline CDR1 is SEHNR and CDR2 FQNEAQ (reference sequence). V lost 4 bases and J 4 bases, leaving 8 bases between the germline ends. The CDR3 covers 12 residues. The CDR3, as DNA: TGTGCCAGCAGCTCGTCAGGGTACGAGCAGTACTTC. It codes for CASSSSGYEQYF.

This clonotype was seen more than once but under ten times. V is TRBV5-1 and J is TRBJ2-3, with 12 bases matching TRBD2. CDR3 length: 17 residues. V dropped 1 base and J dropped 4; count of bases not matched to a gene: 7. Germline V CDR1 and CDR2: SGHRS, YFSETQ. The CDR3 DNA is TGCGCCAGCAGCTTGCCGACTAGCGGGGGTGGCGCAGATACGCAGTATTTT. Its translation: CASSLPTSGGGADTQYF.

Many counts were recorded for this clonotype. V usage is TRBV3-1 and J usage is TRBJ2-3, with TRBD2 identical over 11 bases. Trimming at V came to 4 bases and at J to 7 bases, leaving 10 bases not matched to a gene. The CDR3 extends over 16 amino acids. Germline lookup yields CDR1 LGHDT and CDR2 YNNKEL (reference sequence). The CDR3 sequence: CASSPLAGGPSYTQYF. CDR3 coding DNA: TGTGCCAGCAGCCCCTTAGCGGGGGGGCCTTCATATACGCAGTATTTT.

The chain links TRBV11-3 to TRBJ1-2, with D hard to call. The length of the CDR3 is 15 residues. The V end was cut by 0 bases, the J end by 4 bases, with 12 bases between. CDR1 is SGHNT and CDR2 is YENEEA in the germline V gene. The CDR3 spells CASSLDDTDAYGYTF. The CDR3 DNA is TGTGCCAGCAGCTTAGACGACACGGATGCCTATGGCTACACCTTC.

This clonotype has ten or more counts. CDR3 sequence: CATSDPRLAGGDNEQFF. The DNA for the CDR3 is TGTGCCACCAGTGATCCCCGTCTAGCGGGGGGCGACAATGAGCAGTTCTTC. The chain has TRBV24-1 and TRBJ2-1; TRBD2 matches 11 bases. J gave up 5 bases and V 3 bases, and 8 bases lay outside the gene matches. The CDR3 covers 17 residues. The V gene's germline CDR1 is KGHDR and CDR2 SFDVKD.

The table lists this clonotype with a few counts. V is TRBV20-1 and J is TRBJ2-5, with D uncertain. Per germline, CDR1 DFQATT and CDR2 SNEGSKA (reference sequence). V dropped 0 bases and J dropped 1 base, with 6 bases sitting between them. This CDR3 is built from 13 residues. CDR3 amino acids: CSARETIQETQYF. The DNA of the CDR3 is TGCAGTGCTAGAGAGACAATCCAAGAGACCCAGTACTTC.

This clonotype has ten or more counts. V gene TRBV11-2 combines with J gene TRBJ2-7, with a possible D match to TRBD1 (5 bases). Germline loops: CDR1 SGHAT, CDR2 FQNNGV. The germline V and J ends were trimmed by 7 bases and 4 bases, with 20 bases remaining between them. The CDR3 covers 15 residues. The CDR3 nucleotides are TGTGCCAGCATGGAAAGGTGGGGCTTGCTGTACGAGCAGTACTTC. This codes for CASMERWGLLYEQYF.

The CDR3 protein is CASSPGAAVNEQFF. CDR3 DNA: TGTGCCAGCAGCCCGGGGGCCGCGGTGAATGAGCAGTTCTTC. This sequence joins TRBV11-3 and TRBJ2-1, with D perhaps being TRBD1 or TRBD2 (6 bases each). The CDR3 totals 14 residues. Between the trimmed V and J ends, which lost 5 bases and 7 bases, there was a span of 15 bases. CDR1 and CDR2 (germline): SGHNT, YENEEA. Complete variable domain (other parts from reference TRBV11-3 and TRBJ2-1): EAGVVQSPRYKIIEKKQPVAFWCNPISGHNTLYWYLQNLGQGPELLIRYENEEAVDDSQLPKDRFSAERLKGVDSTLKIQPAELGDSAVYLCASSPGAAVNEQFFGPGTRLTVL.

J is TRBJ1-1 and V is TRBV3-1, with a weak D call TRBD1 (5 bases). The CDR3 sequence is 13 residues long. Germline values: CDR1 LGHDT, CDR2 YNNKEL (reference sequence). Trimming pared 0 bases from V and 6 bases from J, leaving 8 bases between. CDR3 bases: TGTGCCAGCAGCCAAGACAGGGCGGCTGAAGCTTTCTTT. This sequence encodes CASSQDRAAEAFF.

The genes are TRBV10-2 and TRBJ1-1; maybe TRBD1 (6 bases). The CDR3 is 14 residues long. The ends were cut back, 0 bases at V and 10 bases at J, with 15 bases in the middle. Germline V lookup: CDR1 WSHSY, CDR2 SAAADI. The CDR3 sequence: CASSESGGPRGAFF. CDR3 coding DNA: TGCGCCAGCAGTGAGTCGGGGGGGCCCCGTGGAGCTTTCTTT.

This clonotype was detected ten times or more. The chain is built from TRBV11-2 and TRBJ2-7, with D possibly matching TRBD2 (6 bases). V was trimmed by 3 bases and J by 7 bases, leaving 10 bases between them. Germline V gene sequence: CDR1 SGHAT, CDR2 FQNNGV. The CDR3 has 12 residues. CDR3 protein: CASSFPGGEQYF. In nucleotides, the CDR3 is TGTGCCAGCAGCTTTCCCGGGGGTGAGCAGTACTTC.

This clonotype was detected ten times or more. The chain combines TRBV12-3 or TRBV12-4 with TRBJ2-7; D possibly matches TRBD1 or TRBD2 (5 bases each). This CDR3 comprises 14 residues. V gave up 1 base and J gave up 4 bases, with 11 bases separating them. The CDR3 reads CASSLGGAGYEQYF. The CDR3 bases are TGTGCCAGCAGTTTAGGGGGCGCGGGTTACGAGCAGTACTTC.

This clonotype was observed a few times. The chain employs TRBV5-5 and TRBJ2-1; unclear D gene. CDR1 and CDR2 (germline): SGHKS, YYEKEE (reference sequence). Trimming removed 2 bases at V and 8 bases at J, with 8 bases between. There are 12 residues in the CDR3. The CDR3 coding sequence is TGTGCCAGCAGCTTATGGGCCCATGAGCAGTTCTTC. Amino acid sequence: CASSLWAHEQFF.